Following are 9 T cell receptor beta chains from one sample sequenced in a study of T cells in women clearing cervical HPV infection. The protocol was immunoSEQ multiplex PCR, while the TCRdb copy is restricted to in-frame clones and leaves out a portion. The sample table sets out more than 20,000 clones. The sample taken for sequencing was blood buffy coat. These receptor sequences come from a woman aged 18 to 75 with a cervical HPV16 infection that either progressed to CIN3+ or cleared (not recorded which).

Notes on this clone: The read terminates 3 residues before the CDR3 end, so the remaining end is supplied by the germline J gene. The chain recombines TRBV28 with TRBJ2-6; no definite D call. Trimming stripped 5 bases from V and 1 base from J, with 15 bases between. The CDR3 is 17 amino acids. Germline values: CDR1 MDHEN, CDR2 SYDVKM. The CDR3 bases that were read are TGTGCCAGCAGTCCACAAGGGCAGTGGTCTGGGGCCAACGTC. Translation: CASSPQGQWSGANV. The whole CDR3 is CASSPQGQWSGANVLTF.

About this clone itself: An end of the junction does not agree with germline; a read error may underlie this. The DNA ends 3 residues before the CDR3 does, and the rest of the CDR3 is filled in from the germline J gene. Other DNA sequences of this sample code for an identical CDR3. The V gene is TRBV2, the J gene TRBJ1-3; 7 bases line up with TRBD1. The CDR3 consists of 15 residues. CDR1 and CDR2 (germline): SNHLY, FYNNEI. Here the CDR3 reads CASSRSGTVGNTIYF. CDR3 bases read: TGTGCCAGCAGCAGATCCGGGACAGTTGGAAACACA.

A word on this clone: With the read ending 3 residues before the CDR3 end, the germline J gene is used to fill in that end. The chain employs TRBV4-1 and TRBJ2-7; 10 nucleotides align to TRBD2. Germline V gives CDR1 MGHRA, CDR2 YSYEKL. The CDR3 covers 16 residues. Unmatched junction bases numbered 4, after V lost 0 bases and J lost 2 bases. The covered CDR3 bases are TGCGCCAGCAGCCAAGATTCAAGCGGGGGGGCCTACGAG. Amino acid sequence: CASSQDSSGGAYE. The complete CDR3 protein is CASSQDSSGGAYEQYF.

A note on this clone: The CDR3 goes on 3 residues after the read ends, and that part is filled in from the germline J gene. V usage is TRBV13 and J usage is TRBJ2-7; 8 nucleotides align to TRBD1. V was pared by 7 bases and J by 2 bases, with 7 bases of the junction left unmatched. CDR1 is PRHDT, CDR2 FYEKMQ, per germline (reference sequence). The CDR3 contains 14 residues. The sequenced CDR3 bases are TGTGCCAGCACTTGGGGACAGGCGGCCTACGAG. Protein: CASTWGQAAYE. The CDR3 reads in full as CASTWGQAAYEQYF.

The DNA read from the CDR3 is TGTGCCAGCTCACCTTCCCAGCGTTTCTACGAG. Translating gives CASSPSQRFYE. In full, the CDR3 is CASSPSQRFYEQYF. The chain has TRBV18 and TRBJ2-7; D is unclear. Read sequence stops 3 residues before the CDR3 end, and the germline J gene provides the missing end. Trimming pared 3 bases from V and 3 bases from J, leaving 12 bases between. This CDR3 is 14 amino acids long. Germline CDR1 is KGHSH and CDR2 is LQKENI.

Regarding this clone: A junction boundary mismatches the germline segment, possibly from a read error. Other DNA sequences in this sample translate to the same CDR3. The CDR3 loop reads CASGAGGMGGNTIYF. The covered CDR3 bases are TGTGCCAGCGGGGCAGGGGGCATGGGGGGAAACACG. The chain is built from TRBV7-2 and TRBJ1-3, with TRBD1 identical over 8 bases. The CDR3 is cut off 3 residues early in the read; its end comes from the germline J gene. The germline gives CDR1 SGHTA, CDR2 FQGNSA. This CDR3 region has 15 residues.

As concerns this clone: The read comes to an end 3 residues before the CDR3 does, leaving the germline J gene to fill in the end. The chain recombines TRBV5-1 with TRBJ2-7, with 14 positions matching TRBD2. V lost 4 bases to trimming and J lost 3 bases; unmatched junction nucleotides: 0. The CDR3 extends over 14 amino acids. Per the germline V gene, CDR1 is SGHRS and CDR2 is YFSETQ. The CDR3 region is CASSGTSGSYEQYF. The part of the CDR3 DNA that was read is TGCGCCAGCAGCGGGACTAGCGGGAGCTACGAG. Complete variable domain (other parts from reference TRBV5-1 and TRBJ2-7): KAGVTQTPRYLIKTRGQQVTLSCSPISGHRSVSWYQQTPGQGLQFLFEYFSETQRNKGNFPGRFSGRQFSNSRSEMNVSTLELGDSALYLCASSGTSGSYEQYFGPGTRLTVT.

A word on this clone: The missing CDR3 end, 3 residues past where the read stops, is filled in from the germline J gene. This rearrangement joins TRBV10-3 to TRBJ2-1, with 7 bases that match TRBD1. Losses at the gene ends were 1 base for V and 5 bases for J; bases not matched to a gene: 8. The CDR3 runs 16 residues. Germline CDR1 ENHRY, CDR2 SYGVKD. This CDR3 reads CAISELWTGSNNEQFF. Incomplete CDR3 DNA: TGTGCCATCAGTGAGTTATGGACAGGTTCTAACAATGAG.

Turning to this clone: Read sequence stops 3 residues before the CDR3 end, and the germline J gene provides the missing end. The chain carries TRBV14 and TRBJ1-2, with a weak D call TRBD1 (5 bases). CDR1 is SGHDN and CDR2 is FVKESK in the germline V gene. CDR3 length equals 13 residues. V dropped 4 bases and J dropped 6 bases, with 12 bases sitting between them. CDR3 in amino acids: CASSLSSGNGYTF. CDR3 bases read: TGTGCCAGCAGCCTCAGCTCAGGGAATGGC.